This TCR beta chain was sequenced during a study of T-cell reconstitution after alpha-beta-depleted transplantation in children. General study results and limits: At one year after transplant, newly produced T cells mostly accounted for T-cell counts and diversity. The study reportedly traced alpha-beta T cells about two months after transplant to several hundred expanded graft clones. Diversity of TCRbeta at day 60 was high in some patients, arising from surviving recipient T cells and thymic progenitors.

Germline lookup yields CDR1 SGHTA and CDR2 FQGTGA. V lost 5 bases, J lost 3 bases, and 10 bases lay in between. The CDR3 totals 14 residues. Concerning this clonotype itself: What it binds is not known.

Preparation of the TCRbeta library involved a method that used unique molecular identifiers. TCRdb ran MiXCR on the PCR reads and lists one entry per CDR3 protein. The sample has approximately 190,000 distinct CDR3 sequences, 6.3% seen once; the top ten hold 4.5% to 5.5%. The receptor was isolated from a girl under two years old with combined immunodeficiency, due to receive a stem cell transplant. The rearrangement uses TRBV7-3 and TRBJ2-2, with D hard to call. This specimen consisted of PBMCs, obtained before TCRalphabeta/CD19-depleted stem cell transplant. The CDR3 sequence is CASSGSGYTGELFF. DNA for the CDR3: TGTGCCAGCAGCGGGTCTGGCTACACCGGGGAGCTGTTTTTT.